This T cell receptor beta chain was captured by sequencing in a study of T cells in women clearing cervical HPV infection. In the study overall: Cases were women with histologically confirmed HPV16-related CIN3 or worse, including 2 invasive cancers. Whole-study results and caveats: Associations may precede or follow infection; HPV-specific or memory T cells were not isolated.

The assay was immunoSEQ multiplex PCR, and TCRdb's table has in-frame clones only and misses some. This specimen shows 35,000 to 45,000 clones; the ten leading clones hold 5.8%. V trimming: 4 bases; J trimming: 0 bases; junction bases outside the gene matches: 3. This CDR3 spans 15 amino acids. The germline CDR1 and CDR2 sequences are SGHRS and YFSETQ. Prevalent HPV16 infections were excluded; only incident single HPV16 infections included. MY09/MY11 PCR detected cervical HPV DNA; dot-blot assigned genotypes. In the case of this clone: Its antigen remains unidentified. Read sequence stops 3 residues before the CDR3 end, and the germline J gene provides the missing end. Distinct nucleotide sequences in the sample also encode this CDR3.

The chain recombines TRBV5-1 with TRBJ1-3; the match to TRBD1 covers 8 bases. Sample: blood buffy coat. The clonotype originates from a woman between 18 and 70 years old with a cervical HPV16 infection that either progressed to CIN3+ or cleared (not recorded which). The CDR3 loop is CASSDGTGSGNTIYF. The part of the CDR3 DNA that was read is TGCGCCAGCAGCGATGGGACAGGCTCTGGAAACACC.